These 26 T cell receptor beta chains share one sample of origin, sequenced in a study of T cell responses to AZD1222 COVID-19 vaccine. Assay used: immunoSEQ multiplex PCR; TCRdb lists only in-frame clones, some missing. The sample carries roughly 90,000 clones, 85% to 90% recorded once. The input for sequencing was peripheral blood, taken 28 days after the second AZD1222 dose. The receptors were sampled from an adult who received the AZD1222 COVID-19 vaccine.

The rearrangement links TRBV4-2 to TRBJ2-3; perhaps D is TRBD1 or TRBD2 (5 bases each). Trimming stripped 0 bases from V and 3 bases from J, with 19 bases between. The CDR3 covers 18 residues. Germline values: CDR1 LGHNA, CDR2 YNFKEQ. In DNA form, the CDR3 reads TGTGCCAGCAGCCAAGATTTTCACAGGCCTGGCGGGACAGATACGCAGTATTTT. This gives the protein CASSQDFHRPGGTDTQYF.

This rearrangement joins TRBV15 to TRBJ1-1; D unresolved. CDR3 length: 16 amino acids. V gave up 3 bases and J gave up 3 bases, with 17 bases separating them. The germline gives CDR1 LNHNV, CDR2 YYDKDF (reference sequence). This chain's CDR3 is CATSSDERAVYTEAFF. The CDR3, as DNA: TGTGCCACCAGCAGTGACGAGAGGGCCGTGTACACTGAAGCTTTCTTT.

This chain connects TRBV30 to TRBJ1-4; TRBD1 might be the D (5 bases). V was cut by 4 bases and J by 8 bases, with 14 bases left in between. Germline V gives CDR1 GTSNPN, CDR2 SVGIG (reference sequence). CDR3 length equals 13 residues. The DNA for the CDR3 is TGTGCCTGGACCCGAAAACAGGACGAAAAACTGTTTTTT. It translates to CAWTRKQDEKLFF.

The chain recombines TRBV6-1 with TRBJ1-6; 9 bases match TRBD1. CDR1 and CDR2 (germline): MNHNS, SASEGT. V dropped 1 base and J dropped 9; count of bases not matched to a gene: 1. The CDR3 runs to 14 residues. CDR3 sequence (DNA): TGTGCCAGCAGTGAAGGGACAGGGGTTTCACCCCTCCACTTT. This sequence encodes CASSEGTGVSPLHF.

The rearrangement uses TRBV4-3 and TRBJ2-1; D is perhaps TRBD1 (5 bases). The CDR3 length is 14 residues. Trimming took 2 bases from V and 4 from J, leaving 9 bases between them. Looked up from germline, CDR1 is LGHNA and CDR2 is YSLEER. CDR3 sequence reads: CASSQRAGYNEQFF. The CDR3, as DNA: TGCGCCAGCAGCCAAAGGGCAGGGTACAATGAGCAGTTCTTC.

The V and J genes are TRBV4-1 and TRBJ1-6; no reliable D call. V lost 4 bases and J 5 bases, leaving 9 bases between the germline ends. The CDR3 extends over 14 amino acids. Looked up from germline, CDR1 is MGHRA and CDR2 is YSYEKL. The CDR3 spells CASSLNTDNSPLHF. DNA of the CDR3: TGCGCCAGCAGCCTCAATACGGATAATTCACCCCTCCACTTT.

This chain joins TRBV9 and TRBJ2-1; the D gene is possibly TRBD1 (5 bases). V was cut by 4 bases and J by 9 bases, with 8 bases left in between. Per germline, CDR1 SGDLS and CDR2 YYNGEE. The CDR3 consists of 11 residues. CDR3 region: CASSLTVEQFF. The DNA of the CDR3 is TGTGCCAGCAGCTTGACAGTTGAGCAGTTCTTC.

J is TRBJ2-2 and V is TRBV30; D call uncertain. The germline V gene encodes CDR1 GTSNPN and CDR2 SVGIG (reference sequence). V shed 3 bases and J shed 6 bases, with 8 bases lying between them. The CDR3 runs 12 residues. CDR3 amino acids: CAWRASAGELFF. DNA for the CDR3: TGTGCCTGGAGAGCCAGTGCCGGGGAGCTGTTTTTT.

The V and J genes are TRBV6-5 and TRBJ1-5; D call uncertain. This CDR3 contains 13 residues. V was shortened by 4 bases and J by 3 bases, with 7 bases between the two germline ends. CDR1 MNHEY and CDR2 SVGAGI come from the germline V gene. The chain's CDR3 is CASSFRINQPQHF. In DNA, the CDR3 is TGTGCCAGCAGTTTCAGGATCAATCAGCCCCAGCATTTT.

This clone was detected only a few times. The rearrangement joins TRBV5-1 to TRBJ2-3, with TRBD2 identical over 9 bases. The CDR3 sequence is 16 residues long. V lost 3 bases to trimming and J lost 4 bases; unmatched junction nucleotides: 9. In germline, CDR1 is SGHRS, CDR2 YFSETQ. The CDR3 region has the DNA TGCGCCAGCAGCTGGGGGGCGGGAGGGCCGTCAGATACGCAGTATTTT. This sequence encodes CASSWGAGGPSDTQYF.

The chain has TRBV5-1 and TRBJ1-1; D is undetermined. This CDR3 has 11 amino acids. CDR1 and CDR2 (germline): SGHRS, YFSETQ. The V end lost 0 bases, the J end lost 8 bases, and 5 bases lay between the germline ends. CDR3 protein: CASSLGLEAFF. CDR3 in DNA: TGCGCCAGCAGCTTGGGTCTGGAAGCTTTCTTT. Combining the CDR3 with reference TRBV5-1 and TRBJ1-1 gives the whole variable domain KAGVTQTPRYLIKTRGQQVTLSCSPISGHRSVSWYQQTPGQGLQFLFEYFSETQRNKGNFPGRFSGRQFSNSRSEMNVSTLELGDSALYLCASSLGLEAFFGQGTRLTVV.

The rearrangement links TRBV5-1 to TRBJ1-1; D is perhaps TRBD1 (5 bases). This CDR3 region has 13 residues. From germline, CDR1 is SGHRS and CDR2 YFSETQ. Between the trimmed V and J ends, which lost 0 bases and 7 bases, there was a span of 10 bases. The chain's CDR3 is CASSLADSFEAFF. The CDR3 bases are TGCGCCAGCAGCTTGGCAGACAGTTTTGAAGCTTTCTTT.

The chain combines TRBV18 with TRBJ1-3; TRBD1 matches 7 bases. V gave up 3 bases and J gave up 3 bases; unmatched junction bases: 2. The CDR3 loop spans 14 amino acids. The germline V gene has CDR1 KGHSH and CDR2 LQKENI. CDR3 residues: CASSPDRDGNTIYF. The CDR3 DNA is TGTGCCAGCTCACCCGACAGGGATGGAAACACCATATATTTT. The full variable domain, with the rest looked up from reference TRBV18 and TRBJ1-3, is NAGVMQNPRHLVRRRGQEARLRCSPMKGHSHVYWYRQLPEEGLKFMVYLQKENIIDESGMPKERFSAEFPKEGPSILRIQQVVRGDSAAYFCASSPDRDGNTIYFGEGSWLTVV.

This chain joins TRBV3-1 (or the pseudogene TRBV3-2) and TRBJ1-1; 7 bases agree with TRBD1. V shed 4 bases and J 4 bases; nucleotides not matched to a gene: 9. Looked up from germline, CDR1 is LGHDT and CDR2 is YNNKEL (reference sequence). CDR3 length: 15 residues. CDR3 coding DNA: TGTGCCAGCAGCCCTAGGGACAGACGGTCCACTGAAGCTTTCTTT. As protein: CASSPRDRRSTEAFF.

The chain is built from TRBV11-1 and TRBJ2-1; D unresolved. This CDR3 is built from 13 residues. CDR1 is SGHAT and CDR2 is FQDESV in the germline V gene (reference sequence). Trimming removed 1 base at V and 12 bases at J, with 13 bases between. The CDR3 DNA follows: TGTGCCAGCAGCTTAGAGAGTGGTATTTGGCAGTTCTTC. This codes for CASSLESGIWQFF.

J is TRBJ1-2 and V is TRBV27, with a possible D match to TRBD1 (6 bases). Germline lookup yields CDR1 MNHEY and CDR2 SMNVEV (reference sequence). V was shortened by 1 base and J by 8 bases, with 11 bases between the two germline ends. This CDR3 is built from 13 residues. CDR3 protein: CASSLLQGGGYTF. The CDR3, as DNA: TGTGCCAGCAGTTTATTACAGGGAGGCGGCTACACCTTC.

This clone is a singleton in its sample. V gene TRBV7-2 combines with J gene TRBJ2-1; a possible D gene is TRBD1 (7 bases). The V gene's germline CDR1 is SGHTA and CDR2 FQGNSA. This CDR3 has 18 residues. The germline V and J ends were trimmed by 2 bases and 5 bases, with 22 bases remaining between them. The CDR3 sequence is CASSLKASRRGHHNEQFF. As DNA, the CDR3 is TGTGCCAGCAGCTTAAAGGCTAGCAGGAGGGGGCACCACAATGAGCAGTTCTTC. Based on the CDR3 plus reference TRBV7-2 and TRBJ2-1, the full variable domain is GAGVSQSPSNKVTEKGKDVELRCDPISGHTALYWYRQSLGQGLEFLIYFQGNSAPDKSGLPSDRFSAERTGGSVSTLTIQRTQQEDSAVYLCASSLKASRRGHHNEQFFGPGTRLTVL.

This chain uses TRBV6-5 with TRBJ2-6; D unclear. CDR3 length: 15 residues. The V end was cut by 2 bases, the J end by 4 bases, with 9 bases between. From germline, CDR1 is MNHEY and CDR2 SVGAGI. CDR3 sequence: CASSYAPGGANVLTF. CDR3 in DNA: TGTGCCAGCAGTTACGCCCCTGGGGGGGCCAACGTCCTGACTTTC.

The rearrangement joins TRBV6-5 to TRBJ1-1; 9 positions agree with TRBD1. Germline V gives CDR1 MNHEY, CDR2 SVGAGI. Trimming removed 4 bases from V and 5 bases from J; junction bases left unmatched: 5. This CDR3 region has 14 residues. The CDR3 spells CASSLDRGGTEAFF. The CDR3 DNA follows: TGTGCCAGCAGTTTGGACAGGGGAGGGACTGAAGCTTTCTTT.

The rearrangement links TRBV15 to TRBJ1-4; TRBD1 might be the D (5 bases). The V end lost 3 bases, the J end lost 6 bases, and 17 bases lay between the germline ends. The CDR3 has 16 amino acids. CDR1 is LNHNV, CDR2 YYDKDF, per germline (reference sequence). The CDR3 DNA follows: TGTGCCACCAGCAGGGGATCTAGGAGGGGCTATGAAAAACTGTTTTTT. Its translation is CATSRGSRRGYEKLFF.

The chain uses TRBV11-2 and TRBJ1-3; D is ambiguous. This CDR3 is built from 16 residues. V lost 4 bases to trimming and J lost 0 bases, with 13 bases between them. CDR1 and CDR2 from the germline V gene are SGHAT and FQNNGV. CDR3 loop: CASSSRFRGSGNTIYF. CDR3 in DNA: TGTGCCAGCAGCTCCCGATTCCGGGGCTCTGGAAACACCATATATTTT.

The CDR3 here is CASRSTSGNTIYF. The CDR3 DNA reads TGTGCCAGTAGATCTACCTCTGGAAACACCATATATTTT. This chain joins TRBV19 and TRBJ1-3; D uncertain. V was trimmed by 6 bases and J by 0 bases, leaving 6 bases between them. Germline CDR1 reads LNHDA; CDR2 reads SQIVND (reference sequence). The CDR3 totals 13 residues.

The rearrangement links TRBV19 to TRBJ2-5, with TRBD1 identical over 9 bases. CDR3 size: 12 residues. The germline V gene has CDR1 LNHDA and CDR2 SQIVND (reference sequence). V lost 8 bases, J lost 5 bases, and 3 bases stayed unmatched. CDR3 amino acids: CASRDRGETQYF. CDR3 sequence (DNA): TGTGCCAGTCGTGACAGGGGGGAGACCCAGTACTTC.

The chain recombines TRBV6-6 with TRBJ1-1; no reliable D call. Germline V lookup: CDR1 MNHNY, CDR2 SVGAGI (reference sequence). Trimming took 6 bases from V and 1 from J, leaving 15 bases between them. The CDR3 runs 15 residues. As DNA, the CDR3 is TGTGCCAGCAGCCTAAATGAACTAGCGAACACTGAAGCTTTCTTT. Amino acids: CASSLNELANTEAFF.

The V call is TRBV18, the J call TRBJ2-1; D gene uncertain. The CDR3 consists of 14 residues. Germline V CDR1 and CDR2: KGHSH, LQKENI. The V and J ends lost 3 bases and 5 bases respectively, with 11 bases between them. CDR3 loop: CASSPEGSDNEQFF. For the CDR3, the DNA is TGTGCCAGCTCACCGGAAGGTAGTGACAATGAGCAGTTCTTC. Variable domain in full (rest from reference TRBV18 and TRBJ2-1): NAGVMQNPRHLVRRRGQEARLRCSPMKGHSHVYWYRQLPEEGLKFMVYLQKENIIDESGMPKERFSAEFPKEGPSILRIQQVVRGDSAAYFCASSPEGSDNEQFFGPGTRLTVL.

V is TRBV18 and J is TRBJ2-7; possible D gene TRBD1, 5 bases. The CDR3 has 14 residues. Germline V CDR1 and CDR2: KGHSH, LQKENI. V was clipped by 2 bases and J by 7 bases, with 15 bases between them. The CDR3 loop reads CASSPKAPRGEQYF. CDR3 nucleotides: TGTGCCAGCTCACCAAAGGCCCCAAGGGGTGAGCAGTACTTC. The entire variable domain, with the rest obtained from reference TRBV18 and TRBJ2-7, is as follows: NAGVMQNPRHLVRRRGQEARLRCSPMKGHSHVYWYRQLPEEGLKFMVYLQKENIIDESGMPKERFSAEFPKEGPSILRIQQVVRGDSAAYFCASSPKAPRGEQYFGPGTRLTVT.